Each of the 14 T cell receptor beta chains below was sequenced from the same sample in a study of blood T cell repertoires in COVID-19. Measured with immunoSEQ multiplex PCR; TCRdb has only the in-frame clones, and not every one. The top ten clones hold around 2% of a sample with over 100,000 clones, roughly 90% of them seen once. Input material: peripheral blood. Receptors were obtained from a woman aged 45-65 years with COVID-19, enrolled during active disease.

The V call is TRBV29-1, the J call TRBJ2-1; 10 bases line up with TRBD1. Germline V gene sequence: CDR1 SQVTM, CDR2 ANQGSEA. The length of the CDR3 is 14 residues. After removal of 1 base from V and 5 bases from J, the junction contained 2 bases not matched to a gene. CDR3 protein: CSVEATGGHNEQFF. CDR3 bases: TGCAGCGTTGAAGCGACAGGGGGCCACAATGAGCAGTTCTTC.

The J gene is TRBJ2-4, the V gene TRBV7-9; perhaps TRBD1 as D (6 bases). With 2 bases removed from V and 0 bases from J, the gap between germline ends came to 17 bases. Germline V CDR1 and CDR2: SEHNR, FQNEAQ (reference sequence). The CDR3 sequence is 18 residues long. The CDR3 bases are TGTGCCAGCAGCTTAAACTCAGACAGGTCACTAGCCAAAAACATTCAGTACTTC. Translation gives CASSLNSDRSLAKNIQYF.

The V gene is TRBV7-2, the J gene TRBJ1-4, with TRBD1 matching 8 bases. Germline V gene sequence: CDR1 SGHTA, CDR2 FQGNSA. V lost 3 bases and J lost 3; bases outside the gene matches: 3. CDR3 length: 15 amino acids. The DNA of the CDR3 is TGTGCCAGCAGCTTTGACAGGGGCGCTAATGAAAAACTGTTTTTT. Amino acid sequence: CASSFDRGANEKLFF.

This sequence joins TRBV19 and TRBJ1-1; D gene uncertain. The V end was cut by 1 base, the J end by 3 bases, with 21 bases between. Per the germline V gene, CDR1 is LNHDA and CDR2 is SQIVND (reference sequence). The CDR3 length is 18 residues. CDR3 loop: CASSIVWVGSRLDTEAFF. CDR3 nucleotides: TGTGCCAGTAGTATAGTTTGGGTTGGCTCCCGACTGGACACTGAAGCTTTCTTT.

CDR3 region: CASSQPGGHEKLFF. Here the CDR3 DNA reads TGTGCCAGCAGCCAACCAGGGGGACACGAAAAACTGTTTTTT. This chain links TRBV14 with TRBJ1-4, with 7 bases lining up with TRBD1. V dropped 2 bases and J dropped 8; count of bases not matched to a gene: 5. CDR1 is SGHDN and CDR2 is FVKESK in the germline V gene. There are 14 residues in the CDR3.

This clone was recorded only once. The chain recombines TRBV7-2 with TRBJ2-7; D may be TRBD2 (7 bases). Between the trimmed V and J ends, which lost 4 bases and 6 bases, there was a span of 16 bases. The CDR3 runs to 14 residues. Germline CDR1 reads SGHTA; CDR2 reads FQGNSA. CDR3 amino acids: CASSWGGGPAEQYV. The CDR3 coding sequence is TGTGCCAGCAGCTGGGGGGGCGGACCTGCCGAGCAGTACGTC.

The chain is built from TRBV6-2 or TRBV6-3 and TRBJ1-3; D is perhaps TRBD1 (5 bases). Germline values: CDR1 MNHEY, CDR2 SVGEGT. Trimming stripped 5 bases from V and 0 bases from J, with 14 bases between. This CDR3 contains 16 residues. The CDR3 here is CASSNAGMYSGNTIYF. The CDR3, as DNA: TGTGCCAGCAGTAACGCAGGGATGTACTCTGGAAACACCATATATTTT.

This clone has only a few counts. The J gene is TRBJ1-2, the V gene TRBV12-3 or TRBV12-4; D might be TRBD1 (6 bases). V was shortened by 5 bases and J by 4 bases, with 11 bases between the two germline ends. The CDR3 is 13 amino acids. The CDR3 loop reads CASSPRGLYGYTF. Here the CDR3 DNA reads TGTGCCAGCAGTCCCAGGGGCCTCTATGGCTACACCTTC.

This chain joins TRBV7-3 and TRBJ2-5; D might be TRBD1 (7 bases). The germline gives CDR1 SGHTA, CDR2 FQGTGA. Trimming pared 2 bases from V and 3 bases from J, leaving 13 bases between. The CDR3 has 15 amino acids. The CDR3 DNA follows: TGTGCCAGCAGCTTAGGAGGGGGCAAAGAAGAGACCCAGTACTTC. It translates to CASSLGGGKEETQYF.

This clone was recorded a few times. The chain recombines TRBV5-1 with TRBJ2-7, with D possibly matching TRBD2 (5 bases). Germline V gene lookup returns CDR1 SGHRS and CDR2 YFSETQ. V lost 4 bases, J lost 2 bases, and 10 bases lay in between. The CDR3 is made up of 13 amino acids. The CDR3 coding sequence is TGCGCCAGCAGCCCCGGGAACCCCTACGAGCAGTACTTC. It encodes CASSPGNPYEQYF.

The chain employs TRBV3-1 (or the pseudogene TRBV3-2) and TRBJ1-1, with D perhaps matching TRBD1 (6 bases). Germline lookup yields CDR1 LGHDT and CDR2 YNNKEL (reference sequence). V was trimmed by 1 base and J by 0 bases, leaving 15 bases between them. CDR3 length equals 17 residues. CDR3 in amino acids: CASSQVIQGIMNTEAFF. CDR3 sequence (DNA): TGTGCCAGCAGCCAAGTTATACAGGGTATCATGAACACTGAAGCTTTCTTT.

The V and J genes are TRBV5-1 and TRBJ1-6, with D perhaps TRBD1 (6 bases). Germline lookup yields CDR1 SGHRS and CDR2 YFSETQ. V lost 6 bases, J lost 0 bases, and 16 bases lay in between. The length of the CDR3 is 17 residues. The CDR3 DNA follows: TGCGCCAGCACCGCAGGACAGACGAGCTCCTATAATTCACCCCTCCACTTT. As protein: CASTAGQTSSYNSPLHF. The full variable domain, its missing parts supplied by reference TRBV5-1 and TRBJ1-6, is KAGVTQTPRYLIKTRGQQVTLSCSPISGHRSVSWYQQTPGQGLQFLFEYFSETQRNKGNFPGRFSGRQFSNSRSEMNVSTLELGDSALYLCASTAGQTSSYNSPLHFGNGTRLTVT.

This chain links TRBV19 with TRBJ1-5; D not certain. This CDR3 has 14 amino acids. CDR1 is LNHDA and CDR2 is SQIVND in the germline V gene (reference sequence). Trimming left V 5 bases short and J 4 bases short, with 12 bases between. The CDR3 is CASSRMRGNQPQHF. In DNA, the CDR3 is TGTGCCAGTAGTCGGATGAGAGGGAATCAGCCCCAGCATTTT. Using reference TRBV19 and TRBJ1-5 for the parts outside the CDR3, the full variable domain is DGGITQSPKYLFRKEGQNVTLSCEQNLNHDAMYWYRQDPGQGLRLIYYSQIVNDFQKGDIAEGYSVSREKKESFPLTVTSAQKNPTAFYLCASSRMRGNQPQHFGDGTRLSIL.

The CDR3 here is CASSVGGRASGNTIYF. For the CDR3, the DNA is TGTGCCAGCAGCGTAGGGGGCAGGGCAAGTGGAAACACCATATATTTT. This chain joins TRBV9 and TRBJ1-3, with D perhaps matching TRBD1 (5 bases). The CDR3 covers 16 residues. V was pared by 0 bases and J by 3 bases, with 13 bases between. Germline CDR1 reads SGDLS; CDR2 reads YYNGEE.